This T cell receptor (beta chain) was recovered during a study of blood T cell repertoires in COVID-19. Study-level background: COVID-19 samples from acute and convalescent phases originated in the United States, Italy and Spain. Sources were T cells, B-cell-depleted T cells, or PBMCs; the material itself was cDNA or gDNA.

Measured with immunoSEQ multiplex PCR; TCRdb has only the in-frame clones, and not every one. The repertoire holds about 39,000 clones, with 85% to 95% as singletons. The CDR3 covers 16 residues. Germline values: CDR1 SGHAT, CDR2 FQNNGV. V lost 2 bases and J lost 5; bases outside the gene matches: 6. This sequence joins TRBV11-2 and TRBJ2-1, with 10 bases lining up with TRBD1. This receptor was obtained from a human donor with active COVID-19. The donor label of this sample is uncertain. The specimen sequenced was peripheral blood. CDR3 sequence: CASSLTTGGKDNEQFF. For the CDR3, the DNA is TGTGCCAGCAGCTTAACGACAGGGGGCAAGGACAATGAGCAGTTCTTC.